The source of this T cell receptor (beta chain) is a study of cytomegalovirus exposure and HLA in healthy donors. Findings of the study overall: The only immune exposure information that was available was CMV serostatus.

At the time of sampling, donors were nominally healthy, though unrecorded immune exposures were likely. The germline CDR1 and CDR2 sequences are SGHNT and YENEEA. The CDR3 totals 13 residues. J was trimmed by 2 bases and V by 9 bases; bases with no gene match: 6. PCR employed 60 Vbeta and 13 Jbeta primers. The repertoire was sequenced with immunoSEQ multiplex PCR; TCRdb's copy has only in-frame clones and lacks some. The data hold over 80,000 clones, with over 65% observed a single time. A remark on this clone: No antigen is known for it.

The chain joins TRBV11-3 to TRBJ2-7; 8 bases agree with TRBD1. Sequencing input: PBMCs. This sequence originates from a man aged 50-60 years in good health and CMV-seronegative. The CDR3 nucleotides are TGTGCCAGACGAAGGGACAGGACCTACGAGCAGTACTTC. Protein product: CARRRDRTYEQYF.